The text below deals with one T cell receptor (beta chain). Its matching antigen is unknown. This entry comes from a study of T cell responses to AZD1222 COVID-19 vaccine. V gave up 2 bases and J gave up 0 bases, with 11 bases separating them. Germline assignment: CDR1 SGHVS and CDR2 FQNEAQ. This CDR3 contains 17 residues. Study-wide results and caveats: In all cases, repertoires were sampled only after the peak T cell response. Across spike, vaccine-associated CD4 TCRs were found, dominant at 160-218 and 743-854. Donors, mostly white British, included more females; clonal diversity was possibly underestimated. Rises in breadth and depth of Spike-specific TCRs came after two AZD1222 doses.

Using immunoSEQ multiplex PCR, the repertoire was profiled, and TCRdb retains in-frame clones only, with some absent. Altogether roughly 120,000 clones are present, roughly 90% being singletons, with the ten largest covering roughly 4%. V is TRBV7-8 and J is TRBJ1-6; no definite D call. The TCR sequence derives from an adult in good health. The sequenced sample was peripheral blood, obtained on day 0 of AZD1222 vaccination. The CDR3 loop reads CASSLYTPSSYNSPLHF. In nucleotides, the CDR3 is TGTGCCAGCAGCTTATATACCCCGAGCTCCTATAATTCACCCCTCCACTTT.